Each of the 13 T cell receptor beta chains below was sequenced from the same sample in a study of Graves' ophthalmopathy and Graves' hyperthyroidism. The sequenced template was RNA, covering the TCR beta CDR3 region. Amplification began with first-round RT-PCR using HTBI primers, then second-round multiplex PCR was performed. TCRdb recomputed calls from the multiplex PCR reads with MiXCR, one row per CDR3 protein. The sample has about 740,000 distinct CDR3 sequences, roughly two fifths seen once. Sequences were obtained from peripheral blood. Receptors were obtained from an adult man with Graves' ophthalmopathy.

In the case of this clonotype: A single base separates this from a much larger clone, so it may be a read error. The chain employs TRBV7-2 and TRBJ1-6; D ambiguous. V lost 0 bases, J lost 10 bases, and 4 bases lay in between. The germline CDR1 and CDR2 sequences are SGHTA and FQGNSA. This CDR3 comprises 12 residues. CDR3 DNA sequence: TGTGCCAGCAGCTTAGCCCAATCACCCCTCCACTTT. Its protein is CASSLAQSPLHF.

This clonotype has a handful of counts. The V call is TRBV7-2, the J call TRBJ2-7; D remains ambiguous. The CDR3 runs to 14 residues. In germline, CDR1 is SGHTA, CDR2 FQGNSA. Deletions cut 2 bases from V and 3 bases from J, with 11 bases between. CDR3 region: CASSLLRRGYEQYF. CDR3 sequence (DNA): TGTGCCAGCAGCTTATTGCGCCGTGGCTACGAGCAGTACTTC.

Only a few counts were recorded for this clonotype. The chain carries TRBV12-3 or TRBV12-4 and TRBJ1-6; 7 bases agree with TRBD1. This CDR3 spans 17 amino acids. The J segment lost 0 bases and the V segment lost 4 bases, leaving 6 bases of the junction unmatched. The CDR3 coding sequence is TGTGCCAGCAGTTACCGGGACAGCAGCTCCTATAATTCACCCCTCCACTTT. This codes for CASSYRDSSSYNSPLHF.

The sample holds many counts of this clonotype. This chain joins TRBV7-9 and TRBJ1-1; D might be TRBD1 (5 bases). The length of the CDR3 is 13 residues. CDR1 and CDR2 from the germline V gene are SEHNR and FQNEAQ (reference sequence). The V end lost 5 bases, the J end lost 10 bases, and 17 bases lay between the germline ends. CDR3 DNA sequence: TGTGCCAGCAGCACGCGACAGCCCGGGTCAGCTTTCTTT. The encoded protein is CASSTRQPGSAFF.

This chain joins TRBV11-2 and TRBJ1-2; D gene unclear. From germline, CDR1 is SGHAT and CDR2 FQNNGV. This CDR3 is built from 15 residues. The germline V and J ends were trimmed by 6 bases and 0 bases, with 14 bases remaining between them. The CDR3 DNA follows: TGTGCCAGCAGTTTATCGCAAAGTACTAACTATGGCTACACCTTC. Protein product: CASSLSQSTNYGYTF.

This clonotype has only a few counts. This chain uses TRBV25-1 with TRBJ1-6, with no clear D. In germline, CDR1 is MGHDK, CDR2 SYGVNS. The CDR3 has 14 residues. V lost 6 bases and J 8 bases, leaving 14 bases between the germline ends. The CDR3 DNA is TGTGCCAGCAGCTCCGGTTCGAAGGATTCACCCCTCCACTTT. The encoded protein is CASSSGSKDSPLHF.

This clonotype was seen a few times. The chain employs TRBV25-1 and TRBJ2-2, with D perhaps TRBD1 or TRBD2 (5 bases each). The CDR3 runs to 14 residues. Germline V CDR1 and CDR2: MGHDK, SYGVNS. V dropped 5 bases and J dropped 6 bases, with 13 bases sitting between them. The CDR3 loop reads CASSYQGVPGELFF. For the CDR3, the DNA is TGTGCCAGCAGTTACCAGGGAGTACCCGGGGAGCTGTTTTTT.

This clonotype showed up just a few times. The chain carries TRBV7-2 and TRBJ2-5; no firm D call. The CDR3 length is 15 residues. CDR1 and CDR2 from the germline V gene are SGHTA and FQGNSA. Trimming left V 3 bases short and J 4 bases short, with 15 bases between. CDR3 in amino acids: CASSFINVQSETQYF. The CDR3 DNA sequence: TGTGCCAGCAGCTTTATAAACGTTCAGTCAGAGACCCAGTACTTC.

With regard to this clonotype: Possible read error: a much larger clone is one base away. V and J are TRBV24-1 and TRBJ1-5; TRBD1 matches at 9 bases. CDR1 and CDR2 (germline): KGHDR, SFDVKD. CDR3 length equals 14 residues. The CDR3 reads CASTRQGENRPQHF. The DNA of the CDR3 is TGTGCCAGCACGAGACAGGGGGAGAATCGGCCCCAGCATTTT.

The J gene is TRBJ1-1, the V gene TRBV9; a possible D gene is TRBD1 (6 bases). CDR1 is SGDLS, CDR2 YYNGEE, per germline. Trimming took off 5 bases at V and 6 bases at J, with 14 bases between the two ends. The CDR3 is 13 amino acids. DNA of the CDR3: TGTGCCAGCAGTTTATCGGGACATCCTGAAGCTTTCTTT. Its translation: CASSLSGHPEAFF. Looking up the rest from reference TRBV9 and TRBJ1-1 gives the full variable domain: DSGVTQTPKHLITATGQRVTLRCSPRSGDLSVYWYQQSLDQGLQFLIQYYNGEERAKGNILERFSAQQFPDLHSELNLSSLELGDSALYFCASSLSGHPEAFFGQGTRLTVV.

This clonotype was detected only a few times. The chain links TRBV7-2 to TRBJ2-5, with D possibly being TRBD1 or TRBD2 (6 bases each). Germline V gene data show CDR1 as SGHTA and CDR2 as FQGNSA. This CDR3 region has 17 residues. V was shortened by 3 bases and J by 5 bases, with 22 bases between the two germline ends. CDR3 DNA sequence: TGTGCCAGCAGCTTGGGGGCGACTAGTCCGCGCGCCGAGACCCAGTACTTC. Translation: CASSLGATSPRAETQYF.

V is TRBV27 and J is TRBJ1-6, with 10 nucleotides matching TRBD1. CDR3 length: 15 amino acids. Looked up from germline, CDR1 is MNHEY and CDR2 is SMNVEV (reference sequence). With V trimmed by 7 bases and J by 14 bases, 14 bases remained unmatched. The CDR3: CASTPLGQGNMALHF. CDR3 sequence (DNA): TGTGCCAGCACCCCCTTGGGACAGGGGAATATGGCCCTCCACTTT.

The chain joins TRBV4-3 to TRBJ2-7, with D maybe TRBD2 (6 bases). This CDR3 region has 15 residues. Per germline, CDR1 LGHNA and CDR2 YSLEER. The V end lost 1 base, the J end lost 2 bases, and 12 bases lay between the germline ends. The CDR3 loop is CASSQAGGSTYEQYF. For the CDR3, the DNA is TGCGCCAGCAGCCAAGCCGGGGGATCAACCTACGAGCAGTACTTC.